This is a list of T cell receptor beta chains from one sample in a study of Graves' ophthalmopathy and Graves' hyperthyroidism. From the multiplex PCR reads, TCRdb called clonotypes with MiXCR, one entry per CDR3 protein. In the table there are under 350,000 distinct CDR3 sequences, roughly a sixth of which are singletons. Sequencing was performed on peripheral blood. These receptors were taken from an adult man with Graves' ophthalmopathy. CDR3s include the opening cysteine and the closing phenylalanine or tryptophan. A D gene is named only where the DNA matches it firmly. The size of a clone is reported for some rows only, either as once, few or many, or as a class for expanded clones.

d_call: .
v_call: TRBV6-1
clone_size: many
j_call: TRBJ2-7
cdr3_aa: CARTYICEQYF
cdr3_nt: .

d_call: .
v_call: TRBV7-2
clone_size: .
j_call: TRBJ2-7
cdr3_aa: CASSFNRRPYEQYF
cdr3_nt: TGTGCCAGCAGCTTTAATCGCAGACCCTACGAGCAGTACTTC

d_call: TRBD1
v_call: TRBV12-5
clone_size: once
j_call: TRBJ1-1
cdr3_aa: CASGPNRGQAVTEAFF
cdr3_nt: TGTGCTAGTGGTCCCAACAGGGGACAAGCTGTTACTGAAGCTTTCTTT

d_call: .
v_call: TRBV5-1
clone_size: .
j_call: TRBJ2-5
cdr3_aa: CASSPAVEETQYF
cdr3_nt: TGCGCCAGCAGCCCTGCGGTGGAAGAGACCCAGTACTTC

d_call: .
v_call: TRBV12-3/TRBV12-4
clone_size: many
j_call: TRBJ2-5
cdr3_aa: CATQLDPETQYF
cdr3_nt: TGTGCCACGCAGTTGGATCCGGAGACCCAGTACTTC

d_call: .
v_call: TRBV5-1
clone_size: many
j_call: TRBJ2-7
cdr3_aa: CASSLSLGSEGQYF
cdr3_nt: TGCGCCAGCAGCTTATCTCTTGGGAGTGAAGGGCAGTACTTC

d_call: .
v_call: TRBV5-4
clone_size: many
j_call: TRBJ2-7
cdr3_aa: CASSLLSPDREGYEQYF
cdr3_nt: TGTGCCAGCAGCTTGCTGAGTCCGGACAGGGAGGGGTACGAGCAGTACTTC

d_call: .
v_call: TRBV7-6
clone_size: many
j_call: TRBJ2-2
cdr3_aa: CASSFPTAGPNTGELFF
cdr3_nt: TGTGCCAGCAGCTTCCCAACGGCGGGGCCGAACACCGGGGAGCTGTTTTTT

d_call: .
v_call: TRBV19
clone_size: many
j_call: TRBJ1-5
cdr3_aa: CASSKTGSNQPQHF
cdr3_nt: TGTGCCAGTAGTAAAACAGGCAGCAATCAGCCCCAGCATTTT

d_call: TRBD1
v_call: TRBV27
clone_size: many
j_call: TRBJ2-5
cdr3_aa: CASSDPGQGGPQYF
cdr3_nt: TGTGCCAGCAGTGATCCGGGACAGGGAGGGCCCCAGTACTTC

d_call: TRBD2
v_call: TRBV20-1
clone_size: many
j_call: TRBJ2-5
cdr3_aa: CSVMGLGETQYF
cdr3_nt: TGCAGTGTTATGGGACTAGGGGAGACCCAGTACTTC

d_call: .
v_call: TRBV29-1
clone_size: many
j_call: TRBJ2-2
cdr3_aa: CSVEDSGGKNTGELFF
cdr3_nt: TGCAGCGTTGAAGATTCCGGCGGCAAGAACACCGGGGAGCTGTTTTTT

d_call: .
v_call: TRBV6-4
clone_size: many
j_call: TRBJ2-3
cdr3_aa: CASSDRRRGLGSTDTQYF
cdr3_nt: TGTGCCAGCAGTGACAGGAGGCGGGGCCTAGGGAGTACAGATACGCAGTATTTT